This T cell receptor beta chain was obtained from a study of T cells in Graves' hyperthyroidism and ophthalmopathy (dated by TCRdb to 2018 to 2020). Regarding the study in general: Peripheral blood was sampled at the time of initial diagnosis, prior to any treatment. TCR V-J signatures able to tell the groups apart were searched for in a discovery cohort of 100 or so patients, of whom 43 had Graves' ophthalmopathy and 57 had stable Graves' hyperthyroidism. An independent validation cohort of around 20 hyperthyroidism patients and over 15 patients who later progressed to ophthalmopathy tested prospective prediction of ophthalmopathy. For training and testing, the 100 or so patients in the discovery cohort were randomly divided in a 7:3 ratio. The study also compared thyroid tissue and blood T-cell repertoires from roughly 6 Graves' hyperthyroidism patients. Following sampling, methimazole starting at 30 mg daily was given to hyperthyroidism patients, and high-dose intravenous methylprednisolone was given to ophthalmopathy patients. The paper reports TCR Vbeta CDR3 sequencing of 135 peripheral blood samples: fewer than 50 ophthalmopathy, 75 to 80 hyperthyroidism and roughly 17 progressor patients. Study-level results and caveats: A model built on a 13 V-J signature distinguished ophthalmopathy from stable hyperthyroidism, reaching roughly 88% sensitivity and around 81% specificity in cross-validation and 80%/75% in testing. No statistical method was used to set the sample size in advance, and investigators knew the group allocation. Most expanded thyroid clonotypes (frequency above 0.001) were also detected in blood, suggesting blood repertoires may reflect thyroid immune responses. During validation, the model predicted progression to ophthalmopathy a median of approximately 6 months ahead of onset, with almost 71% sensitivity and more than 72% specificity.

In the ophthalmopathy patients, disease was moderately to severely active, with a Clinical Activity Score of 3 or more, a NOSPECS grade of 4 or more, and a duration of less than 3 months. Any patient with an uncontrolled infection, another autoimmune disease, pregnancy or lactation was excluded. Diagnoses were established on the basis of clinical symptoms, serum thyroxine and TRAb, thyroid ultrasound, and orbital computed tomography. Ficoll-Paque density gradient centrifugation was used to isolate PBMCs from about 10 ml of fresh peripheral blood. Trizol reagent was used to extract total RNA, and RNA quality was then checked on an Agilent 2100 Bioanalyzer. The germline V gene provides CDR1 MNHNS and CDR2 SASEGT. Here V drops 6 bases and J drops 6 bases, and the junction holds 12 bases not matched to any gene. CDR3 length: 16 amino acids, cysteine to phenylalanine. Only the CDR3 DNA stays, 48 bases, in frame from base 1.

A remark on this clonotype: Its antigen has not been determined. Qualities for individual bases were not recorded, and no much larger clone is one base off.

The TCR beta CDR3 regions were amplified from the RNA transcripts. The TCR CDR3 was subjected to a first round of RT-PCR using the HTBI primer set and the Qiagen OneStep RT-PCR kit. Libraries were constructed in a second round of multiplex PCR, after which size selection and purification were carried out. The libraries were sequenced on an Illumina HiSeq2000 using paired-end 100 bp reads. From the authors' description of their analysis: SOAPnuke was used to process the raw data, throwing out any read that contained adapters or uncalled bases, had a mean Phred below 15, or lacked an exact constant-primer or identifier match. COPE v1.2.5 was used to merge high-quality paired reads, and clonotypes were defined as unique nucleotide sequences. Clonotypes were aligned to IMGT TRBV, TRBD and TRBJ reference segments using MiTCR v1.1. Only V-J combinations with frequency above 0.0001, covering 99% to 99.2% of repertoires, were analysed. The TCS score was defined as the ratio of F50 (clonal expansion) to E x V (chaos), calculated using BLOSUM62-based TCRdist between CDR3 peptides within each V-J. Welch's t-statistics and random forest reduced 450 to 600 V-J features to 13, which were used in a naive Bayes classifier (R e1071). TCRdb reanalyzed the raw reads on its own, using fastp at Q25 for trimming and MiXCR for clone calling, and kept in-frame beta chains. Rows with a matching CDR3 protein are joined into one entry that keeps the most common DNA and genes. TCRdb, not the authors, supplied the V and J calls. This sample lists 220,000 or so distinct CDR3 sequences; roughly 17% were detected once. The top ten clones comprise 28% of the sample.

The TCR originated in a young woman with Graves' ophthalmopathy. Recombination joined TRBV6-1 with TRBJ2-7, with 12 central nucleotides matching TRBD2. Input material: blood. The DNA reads TGTGCCAGCAGCCCCAGGACTAGCGGGGTGATGCGCGAGCAGTACTTC. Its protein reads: CASSPRTSGVMREQYF.